The source of this T cell receptor (beta chain) is a study of graft-versus-host responses after intestinal transplantation. Study-wide background: All recipients were given anti-thymocyte globulin induction, and tacrolimus and steroids were then administered for roughly three years. Findings and limits, study-wide: The recipient marrow held GvH clones, and some of them showed up first in ileum or blood.

V was pared by 5 bases and J by 2 bases, with 8 bases of the junction left unmatched. Per the germline V gene, CDR1 is MNHNY and CDR2 is SVGAGI (reference sequence). CDR3 length: 15 residues. Measured with immunoSEQ multiplex PCR; TCRdb has only the in-frame clones, and not every one. The table shows approximately 37,000 clones, with approximately 90% occurring only once. Note on this clone: Its antigen is still unknown.

From the graft tissue, intraepithelial and lamina propria lymphocytes were released through processing. The receptor was isolated from a human patient who received an intestinal transplant, so some T cells may come from the graft donor. The material was ileum tissue, obtained around 190 days after intestinal transplant. The chain links TRBV6-6 to TRBJ1-1; 7 bases line up with TRBD1. CDR3 in DNA: TGTGCCAGCAGTACCCAACAGGGGTTCAACACTGAAGCTTTCTTT. Its translation is CASSTQQGFNTEAFF.